What follows describes a single T cell receptor beta chain. Trimming took off 6 bases at V and 10 bases at J, with 25 bases between the two ends. The CDR3 totals 16 residues. The germline V gene has CDR1 SQVTM and CDR2 ANQGSEA. Primers: 60 Vbeta forward and 13 Jbeta reverse. Repertoires were generated with immunoSEQ multiplex PCR, while TCRdb's copy carries only in-frame clones and drops some. Listed are approximately 150,000 clones; under 2% falls within the top ten. This record comes from a study of cytomegalovirus exposure and HLA in healthy donors. Study-level background: An early release of data contained about 85 million unique TCRs, which came from HLA-typed donors.

The sequenced sample was PBMCs. The V call is TRBV29-1, the J call TRBJ1-6; D is unresolved. This sequence originates from a woman aged 45 to 65 in good health and CMV-seronegative. DNA for the CDR3: TGCAGCGTCCTTGCCCCGGAGTATACGAGAGGGTCACCCCTCCACTTT. Translated: CSVLAPEYTRGSPLHF.